Shown below are 16 T cell receptor beta chains from a single sample sequenced in a study of human T cells and chemical hapten exposure. Each CDR3 protein gets one entry after TCRdb re-called the RACE reads with MiXCR. The repertoire includes 150,000 to 200,000 distinct CDR3 sequences, 25% to 35% of them detected once, and 2.1% sits in the top ten. The time point was: patch test 3, about 24 weeks after DPC sensitization. Treatment noted: therapeutic diphenylcyclopropenone sensitization with weekly scalp DPC. The sample was whole blood, taken in connection with sensitization to the hapten diphenylcyclopropenone (DPC). Receptors were obtained from a woman aged 18 to 35 with alopecia areata. Some clones in this sample may be carry-over from other donors' samples.

This chain connects TRBV20-1 to TRBJ2-4, with D possibly TRBD2 on 6 matching bases. The V end was cut by 2 bases, the J end by 0 bases, with 17 bases between. Germline CDR1 reads DFQATT; CDR2 reads SNEGSKA (reference sequence). CDR3 length: 17 residues. The CDR3 DNA reads as TGCAGTGCTAGATCGGCTCTGGCGGGGAAAGCCAAAAACATTCAGTACTTC. Protein: CSARSALAGKAKNIQYF.

V and J are TRBV5-1 and TRBJ2-3; either TRBD1 or TRBD2 may fit D (5 bases each). Between the trimmed V and J ends, which lost 1 base and 6 bases, there was a span of 18 bases. The CDR3 totals 16 residues. Germline assignment: CDR1 SGHRS and CDR2 YFSETQ. CDR3 sequence: CASSLNGDLAGDTQYF. The CDR3 bases are TGCGCCAGCAGCTTGAATGGGGACCTTGCCGGGGATACGCAGTATTTT.

The J gene is TRBJ1-4, the V gene TRBV12-3 or TRBV12-4; possibly TRBD1 for D (5 bases). This CDR3 comprises 14 residues. The V end lost 7 bases, the J end lost 5 bases, and 14 bases lay between the germline ends. The CDR3 nucleotides read TGTGCCAGCACAAGAGTGGGGGAAAATGAAAAACTGTTTTTT. It is translated as CASTRVGENEKLFF.

A few counts support this clonotype. The chain is built from TRBV4-3 and TRBJ2-1; 9 bases fit TRBD2. V was clipped by 2 bases and J by 1 base; unmatched bases: 9. CDR3 length: 18 residues. Germline V gene lookup returns CDR1 LGHNA and CDR2 YSLEER. In DNA, the CDR3 is TGCGCCAGCAGCCAATTAGCGGGGGTCGTAAGTTCCTACAATGAGCAGTTCTTC. Protein product: CASSQLAGVVSSYNEQFF.

The chain uses TRBV2 and TRBJ1-1; no clear D gene. V shed 4 bases and J shed 12 bases, with 18 bases lying between them. CDR1 SNHLY and CDR2 FYNNEI come from the germline V gene. The CDR3 consists of 13 residues. The CDR3 region is CASSGSPVRSPFF. CDR3 bases: TGTGCCAGCAGTGGTAGCCCAGTTAGATCTCCTTTCTTT.

V and J are TRBV27 and TRBJ1-5; 7 bases are a match to TRBD1. The CDR3 sequence is 16 residues long. V lost 8 bases, J lost 2 bases, and 12 bases stayed unmatched. Germline-derived CDR1 and CDR2 are MNHEY and SMNVEV (reference sequence). CDR3 nucleotide sequence: TGTGCCAGCGGTTCCTATTCAGGGGGAGGCAATCAGCCCCAGCATTTT. It is translated as CASGSYSGGGNQPQHF.

The chain is built from TRBV29-1 and TRBJ2-7; D not certain. Trimming removed 6 bases from V and 4 bases from J, with 10 bases in between. CDR3 length: 11 residues. The germline gives CDR1 SQVTM, CDR2 ANQGSEA. The CDR3 reads CSVLGLYEQYF. CDR3 DNA sequence: TGCAGCGTCCTGGGATTGTACGAGCAGTACTTC.

The sample holds a few counts of this clonotype. J is TRBJ2-7 and V is TRBV20-1; D possibly corresponds to TRBD2 (7 bases). V shed 6 bases and J shed 4 bases, with 16 bases lying between them. This CDR3 is 13 amino acids long. Germline V CDR1 and CDR2: DFQATT, SNEGSKA (reference sequence). CDR3 nucleotides: TGCAGTGCCCCCCGGGCGGGGGCTTACGAGCAGTACTTC. Translating it yields CSAPRAGAYEQYF.

The sample holds a few counts of this clonotype. V usage is TRBV29-1 and J usage is TRBJ2-3; TRBD2 is a possible D gene (6 bases). Per germline, CDR1 SQVTM and CDR2 ANQGSEA. CDR3 length: 14 amino acids. Trimming took 2 bases from V and 5 from J, leaving 14 bases between them. CDR3 sequence reads: CSVERGLGRDTQYF. CDR3 nucleotides: TGCAGCGTTGAAAGGGGACTTGGGAGAGATACGCAGTATTTT.

This clonotype was picked up many times. The rearrangement links TRBV7-8 to TRBJ2-3; 7 nucleotides match TRBD1. The CDR3 runs to 15 residues. Trimming took 5 bases from V and 1 from J; bases not matched to a gene: 6. Germline-derived CDR1 and CDR2 are SGHVS and FQNEAQ. The CDR3 loop reads CASSSRQGRTDTQYF. The DNA of the CDR3 is TGTGCCAGCAGCAGCCGACAGGGACGCACAGATACGCAGTATTTT.

V is TRBV9 and J is TRBJ1-5, with D possibly TRBD1 on 5 matching bases. Germline CDR1 and CDR2: SGDLS and YYNGEE. V lost 5 bases and J 1 base, leaving 10 bases between the germline ends. The CDR3 runs 14 residues. CDR3 coding DNA: TGTGCCAGCAGTGCGTGGGGCAGCAATCAGCCCCAGCATTTT. Translating it yields CASSAWGSNQPQHF.

The CDR3 DNA is TGTGCCAGCAGCAAGGGGCCCGGGGGAAAGTCCAACGAGCAGTACTTC. Translation gives CASSKGPGGKSNEQYF. This chain connects TRBV21-1 to TRBJ2-7; TRBD1, the table's D call, was not compared with the DNA. TRBV21-1 is classified as a pseudogene. The CDR3 is 16 residues long.

This chain links TRBV4-1 with TRBJ1-4, with no clear D. The ends were cut back, 1 base at V and 0 bases at J, with 18 bases in the middle. Germline CDR1 is MGHRA and CDR2 is YSYEKL. The CDR3 contains 19 residues. The CDR3: CASSQGTIRAIATNEKLFF. CDR3 sequence (DNA): TGCGCCAGCAGCCAAGGAACAATCAGAGCGATTGCAACTAATGAAAAACTGTTTTTT.

The rearrangement joins TRBV7-9 to TRBJ1-5; D is undetermined. V was pared by 1 base and J by 11 bases, with 6 bases between. CDR1 is SEHNR and CDR2 is FQNEAQ in the germline V gene (reference sequence). The CDR3 is 11 amino acids. CDR3: CASSLGSAQHF. As DNA, the CDR3 is TGTGCCAGCAGCTTAGGGTCGGCCCAGCATTTT.

This clonotype was seen a handful of times. The V and J genes are TRBV4-1 and TRBJ1-1, with 10 nucleotides matching TRBD1. This CDR3 has 16 amino acids. Germline V gene data show CDR1 as MGHRA and CDR2 as YSYEKL. The J segment lost 6 bases and the V segment lost 4 bases, leaving 11 bases of the junction unmatched. CDR3 in DNA: TGCGCCAGCAGCCTATCGTCCGGGACAGGGGTGGCTGAAGCTTTCTTT. This codes for CASSLSSGTGVAEAFF.

The chain links TRBV6-5 to TRBJ2-7, with 11 nucleotides matching TRBD2. The CDR3 is 15 residues long. Unmatched junction bases numbered 6, after V lost 7 bases and J lost 1 base. CDR1 is MNHEY, CDR2 SVGAGI, per germline. The CDR3 DNA is TGTGCCAGCACCTCCGGGACTAGCGGTTCCTACGAGCAGTACTTC. It is translated as CASTSGTSGSYEQYF.